A single sample gave rise to the 10 T cell receptor beta chains below, sequenced in a study of early T cells in non-severe SARS-CoV-2 infection. Via MiXCR, TCRdb re-called the 5' RACE reads, giving one row per CDR3 protein. The sample consists of 55,000 to 85,000 distinct CDR3 sequences, more than 10% of them appearing once. Sequenced sample: whole blood. These receptors came from an adult who was a healthcare worker with PCR-confirmed SARS-CoV-2 infection or an uninfected control (not recorded which).

V is TRBV10-1 and J is TRBJ2-7; possible D gene TRBD2, 5 bases. The germline CDR1 and CDR2 sequences are WNHNN and SYGVQD (reference sequence). Trimming left V 3 bases short and J 2 bases short, with 11 bases between. The CDR3 is 14 amino acids. Here the CDR3 reads CASSDGGTAYEQYF. The CDR3 nucleotides are TGCGCCAGCAGTGACGGAGGTACGGCCTACGAGCAGTACTTC.

The chain joins TRBV4-1 to TRBJ1-1; 7 bases map to TRBD1. The CDR3 contains 16 residues. With 4 bases clipped from V and 5 bases from J, the junction kept 13 bases outside the gene matches. Germline CDR1 reads MGHRA; CDR2 reads YSYEKL. CDR3 nucleotide sequence: TGCGCCAGCAGCCTATGGAGAAGACAGGGCGTGACTGAAGCTTTCTTT. Translation: CASSLWRRQGVTEAFF.

Many counts were recorded for this clonotype. The rearrangement uses TRBV12-3 or TRBV12-4 and TRBJ2-7; possibly TRBD2 for D (5 bases). V was pared by 1 base and J by 7 bases, with 17 bases between. The CDR3 has 15 amino acids. The CDR3 region has the DNA TGTGCCAGCAGTTTAGGTGGCGAGGGATTAGGGGAGCAGTACTTC. Its protein is CASSLGGEGLGEQYF.

This clonotype was found many times. V usage is TRBV5-1 and J usage is TRBJ2-5; TRBD1 agrees at 8 bases. The CDR3 spans 15 residues. The ends lost 4 bases at V and 1 base at J; junction bases unmatched: 6. Germline V lookup: CDR1 SGHRS, CDR2 YFSETQ. CDR3 protein: CASSPGTGAQETQYF. CDR3 nucleotides: TGCGCCAGCAGCCCGGGGACAGGCGCCCAAGAGACCCAGTACTTC.

The rearrangement joins TRBV6-5 to TRBJ2-7; 8 nucleotides match TRBD1. In germline, CDR1 is MNHEY, CDR2 SVGAGI. The CDR3 is 17 amino acids. Trimming at V came to 2 bases and at J to 7 bases, leaving 16 bases not matched to a gene. The CDR3 loop reads CASSYDGVGDRHGEQYF. In DNA, the CDR3 is TGTGCCAGCAGTTACGACGGGGTCGGGGACAGGCACGGGGAGCAGTACTTC.

This clonotype was seen many times. The V call is TRBV2, the J call TRBJ2-4; TRBD1 matches 8 bases. The V gene's germline CDR1 is SNHLY and CDR2 FYNNEI. The CDR3 contains 14 residues. After removal of 6 bases from V and 7 bases from J, the junction contained 8 bases not matched to a gene. Written as DNA, the CDR3 is TGTGCCAGCAGCCCGGGACAGGTGTGGAACATTCAGTACTTC. Translation gives CASSPGQVWNIQYF.

This chain joins TRBV29-1 and TRBJ2-1; 10 bases align to TRBD2. Trimming at V came to 4 bases and at J to 7 bases, leaving 1 base not matched to a gene. The CDR3 has 12 amino acids. Germline loops: CDR1 SQVTM, CDR2 ANQGSEA. The CDR3 here is CSVGTSGNEQFF. CDR3 nucleotide sequence: TGCAGCGTTGGGACTAGCGGTAATGAGCAGTTCTTC.

This chain uses TRBV6-1 with TRBJ2-2; D gene unclear. V was cut by 5 bases and J by 4 bases, with 20 bases left in between. This CDR3 contains 17 residues. Germline CDR1 MNHNS, CDR2 SASEGT. The CDR3 DNA follows: TGTGCCAGCAGTCGGCAGCTAGAAAATCTTCCCACCGGGGAGCTGTTTTTT. Translating gives CASSRQLENLPTGELFF.

This clonotype has at least ten counts. The chain has TRBV29-1 and TRBJ2-3; D is possibly TRBD2 (6 bases). V dropped 3 bases and J dropped 2 bases, with 9 bases sitting between them. This CDR3 region has 13 residues. Germline V CDR1 and CDR2: SQVTM, ANQGSEA. For the CDR3, the DNA is TGCAGCGTTGAGTTAGCGGTCACAGATACGCAGTATTTT. This translates into CSVELAVTDTQYF.

This clonotype was seen only a few times. The chain uses TRBV6-5 and TRBJ2-3; D possibly corresponds to TRBD2 (5 bases). The CDR3 totals 15 residues. V lost 4 bases and J 2 bases, leaving 13 bases between the germline ends. The germline V gene has CDR1 MNHEY and CDR2 SVGAGI. This CDR3 reads CASSLTSGLTDTQYF. The CDR3 nucleotides read TGTGCCAGCAGTTTGACGTCCGGACTCACAGATACGCAGTATTTT.